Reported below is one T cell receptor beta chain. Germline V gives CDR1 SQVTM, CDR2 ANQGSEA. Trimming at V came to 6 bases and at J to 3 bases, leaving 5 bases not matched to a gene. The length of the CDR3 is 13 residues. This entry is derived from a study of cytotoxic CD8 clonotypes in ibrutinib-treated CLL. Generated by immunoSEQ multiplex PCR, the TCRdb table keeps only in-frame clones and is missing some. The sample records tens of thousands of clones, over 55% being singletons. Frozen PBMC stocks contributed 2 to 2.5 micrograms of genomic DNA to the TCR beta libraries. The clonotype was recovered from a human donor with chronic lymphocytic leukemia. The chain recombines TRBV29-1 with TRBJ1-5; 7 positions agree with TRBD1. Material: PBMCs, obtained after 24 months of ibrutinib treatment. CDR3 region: CSVTGVLNQPQHF. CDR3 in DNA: TGCAGCGTAACAGGGGTTCTCAATCAGCCCCAGCATTTT.